The T cell receptor (beta chain) under discussion was sequenced for a study of shared clonotypes between healthy human individuals. Produced via immunoSEQ multiplex PCR; TCRdb's table is partial and in-frame only. The sample lists roughly 2.1 million clones; under 95% were seen once. The CDR3 is 12 residues long. Germline CDR1 is SQVTM and CDR2 is ANQGSEA. Deletions cut 0 bases from V and 5 bases from J, with 7 bases between. Naive-designated CD8 cells lacked CD45RO, were positively enriched for CCR7, and omitted terminally differentiated effector memory CD45RA+ cells. The chain employs TRBV29-1 and TRBJ2-5; D might be TRBD2 (6 bases). Sequenced input: naive CD8+ T cells from PBMCs. The sequence was collected from a man between 18 and 29 years old in good health. Some clones in this sample may be carry-over from other donors' samples. The CDR3 region has the DNA TGCAGCGTTGAAGAAGGAGGGGAGACCCAGTACTTC. This sequence encodes CSVEEGGETQYF.